The present T cell receptor beta chain was sequenced within a study of blood T cells in healthy people across ages. Findings and limits, study-wide: Significant beta diversity loss was already apparent by age roughly 40, declining roughly linearly.

Sample donors were healthy Caucasian individuals that came from Russia, aged roughly 6 to 100. The CDR3 is 12 residues long. V lost 1 base to trimming and J lost 8 bases, with 6 bases between them. Germline loops: CDR1 SEHNR, CDR2 FQNEAQ (reference sequence). Alongside a J-beta primer mix, a sample-barcoded 5' primer served in a second PCR lasting roughly 7 to 11 cycles. Using its own MiXCR run on the 5' RACE reads, TCRdb lists one record per CDR3 protein. The table records some 1.5 million distinct CDR3 sequences, around 40% of them present only once. The sample holds many counts of this clonotype. Its antigen is undetermined.

This TCR came from a woman aged 18-35 years in good health. Sequencing was done on a sample of blood. This chain uses TRBV7-9 with TRBJ2-1; no firm D call. Written as DNA, the CDR3 is TGTGCCAGCAGCTTAGTAGGGCATGAGCAGTTCTTC. Translation gives CASSLVGHEQFF.